This entry lists 21 T cell receptor beta chains sequenced from one sample in a study of T cell responses to AZD1222 COVID-19 vaccine (dated by TCRdb to the early 2020s). The receptor library was made with the immunoSEQ multiplex PCR assay. In its TCRdb copy, this immuneACCESS table keeps in-frame sequences only and misses some clones. Where compared with another copy, unresolved V genes explain less than half of these, and the others have no known cause. The sample profile shows 120,000 or so clones; 85% to 90% of them were found once. Under 35% of the sample belongs to the ten largest clones. Taken with the paper, the label for time point translates to: baseline before first vaccination. The source was peripheral blood, collected on day 0 of AZD1222 vaccination. The receptor source for this set is an adult in good health.

The V and J genes are TRBV27 and TRBJ2-1, with 9 bases fitting TRBD2. The CDR3 runs to 15 residues. Germline loops: CDR1 MNHEY, CDR2 SMNVEV (reference sequence). V gave up 2 bases and J gave up 6 bases; unmatched junction bases: 5. CDR3 sequence reads: CASSLGTSLLNEQFF. In nucleotides, the CDR3 is TGTGCCAGCAGTTTAGGGACTAGCTTACTCAATGAGCAGTTCTTC.

The V call is TRBV7-2, the J call TRBJ2-1; D may be TRBD1 or TRBD2 (5 bases each). Per the germline V gene, CDR1 is SGHTA and CDR2 is FQGNSA. This CDR3 contains 16 residues. Trimming shortened V by 4 bases and J by 0 bases, and 13 bases separated the two germline ends. The CDR3 sequence: CASSSAGTSSYNEQFF. The DNA for the CDR3 is TGTGCCAGCAGCTCCGCAGGGACCAGCTCCTACAATGAGCAGTTCTTC.

In its sample, this clone was seen once. This specimen includes other DNA sequences encoding the same CDR3. The CDR3 region is CASSPSYNEQFF. The CDR3 coding sequence is TGTGCCAGTAGTCCTAGCTACAATGAGCAGTTCTTC. V usage is TRBV19 and J usage is TRBJ2-1, with no clear D. This CDR3 has 12 amino acids. The V and J ends lost 5 bases and 3 bases respectively, with 5 bases between them. The germline V gene has CDR1 LNHDA and CDR2 SQIVND (reference sequence). The full variable domain, completed using reference TRBV19 and TRBJ2-1, is DGGITQSPKYLFRKEGQNVTLSCEQNLNHDAMYWYRQDPGQGLRLIYYSQIVNDFQKGDIAEGYSVSREKKESFPLTVTSAQKNPTAFYLCASSPSYNEQFFGPGTRLTVL.

The J gene is TRBJ1-6, the V gene TRBV14; D uncertain. The CDR3 extends over 14 amino acids. V shed 0 bases and J shed 2 bases, with 2 bases lying between them. Germline assignment: CDR1 SGHDN and CDR2 FVKESK. This CDR3 reads CASSQEAYNSPLHF. DNA of the CDR3: TGTGCCAGCAGCCAAGAAGCCTATAATTCACCCCTCCACTTT.

Details on this clone: The same CDR3 is also encoded by other DNA sequences in this sample. J is TRBJ2-7 and V is TRBV5-1, with 8 nucleotides matching TRBD1. This CDR3 comprises 14 residues. Germline V gene data show CDR1 as SGHRS and CDR2 as YFSETQ. V trimming: 4 bases; J trimming: 3 bases; junction bases outside the gene matches: 6. The CDR3 DNA reads as TGCGCCAGCAGCCTGACAGGGGAAGGCTACGAGCAGTACTTC. It encodes CASSLTGEGYEQYF.

The DNA of the CDR3 is TGCGCCAGCAGCCAAGATGGGACTAGCAGCTCCTACGAGCAGTACTTC. It translates to CASSQDGTSSSYEQYF. The V gene is TRBV4-1, the J gene TRBJ2-7; 9 bases align to TRBD2. The CDR3 contains 16 residues. Germline V gene data show CDR1 as MGHRA and CDR2 as YSYEKL. The trim removed 0 bases at V and 0 bases at J, leaving 3 bases unmatched.

This chain joins TRBV7-3 and TRBJ1-1; 8 nucleotides match TRBD1. With 5 bases clipped from V and 1 base from J, the junction kept 6 bases outside the gene matches. The CDR3 loop spans 15 amino acids. The germline gives CDR1 SGHTA, CDR2 FQGTGA. The CDR3 coding sequence is TGTGCCAGCAGCGCCCAGGGACAGGAGAACACTGAAGCTTTCTTT. Its protein product is CASSAQGQENTEAFF.

The chain is built from TRBV7-6 and TRBJ2-1, with a possible D match to TRBD2 (5 bases). This CDR3 comprises 16 residues. V lost 5 bases to trimming and J lost 0 bases, with 14 bases between them. Germline V gene lookup returns CDR1 SGHVS and CDR2 FNYEAQ. CDR3 in amino acids: CASSRDSARSYNEQFF. CDR3 nucleotides: TGTGCCAGCAGCCGAGATAGCGCCCGCTCCTACAATGAGCAGTTCTTC.

The chain links TRBV5-6 to TRBJ2-3, with 10 bases lining up with TRBD1. Germline V gene lookup returns CDR1 SGHDT and CDR2 YYEEEE. V shed 4 bases, J shed 14 bases, and the junction held 7 bases outside the gene matches. The CDR3 has 12 amino acids. The CDR3 sequence: CASSRMGQGLYF. Here the CDR3 DNA reads TGTGCCAGCAGCCGGATGGGACAGGGGTTGTATTTT.

The CDR3 DNA reads as TGTGCCAGTAGTACTAAGACAGCTAACCTTAACTATGGCTACACCTTC. Translation: CASSTKTANLNYGYTF. This chain joins TRBV19 and TRBJ1-2, with a weak D call TRBD1 (5 bases). In germline, CDR1 is LNHDA, CDR2 SQIVND (reference sequence). The CDR3 extends over 16 amino acids. V shed 4 bases and J shed 1 base, with 16 bases lying between them.

V is TRBV11-2 and J is TRBJ2-5, with 7 bases that match TRBD2. V lost 6 bases, J lost 2 bases, and 9 bases stayed unmatched. The CDR3 extends over 15 amino acids. Germline assignment: CDR1 SGHAT and CDR2 FQNNGV. In DNA, the CDR3 is TGTGCCAGCAGACTCGACCTAGCGGATCAAGAGACCCAGTACTTC. This encodes CASRLDLADQETQYF. Full variable domain (missing parts from reference TRBV11-2 and TRBJ2-5): EAGVAQSPRYKIIEKRQSVAFWCNPISGHATLYWYQQILGQGPKLLIQFQNNGVVDDSQLPKDRFSAERLKGVDSTLKIQPAKLEDSAVYLCASRLDLADQETQYFGPGTRLLVL.

The V and J genes are TRBV7-8 and TRBJ2-7; D gene ambiguous. CDR3 size: 15 residues. Germline CDR1 is SGHVS and CDR2 is FQNEAQ. Trimming removed 3 bases at V and 2 bases at J, with 14 bases between. CDR3 sequence: CASSLDWLSPYEQYF. The CDR3 DNA follows: TGTGCCAGCAGCTTGGATTGGCTGTCCCCCTACGAGCAGTACTTC.

Only one count was recorded for this clone. The V call is TRBV2, the J call TRBJ2-1; D assignment may be TRBD1 or TRBD2 (5 bases each). Trimming cost V 7 bases and J 0 bases, with 16 bases left between them. This CDR3 is 16 amino acids long. Germline V gives CDR1 SNHLY, CDR2 FYNNEI. In DNA form, the CDR3 reads TGTGCCAGCAATGGCGCGGCTGGGGGCTCCTACAATGAGCAGTTCTTC. Translated, it gives CASNGAAGGSYNEQFF. Full variable domain (missing parts from reference TRBV2 and TRBJ2-1): EPEVTQTPSHQVTQMGQEVILRCVPISNHLYFYWYRQILGQKVEFLVSFYNNEISEKSEIFDDQFSVERPDGSNFTLKIRSTKLEDSAMYFCASNGAAGGSYNEQFFGPGTRLTVL.

V and J are TRBV2 and TRBJ2-7, with 12 bases aligning to TRBD2. V lost 6 bases, J lost 4 bases, and 10 bases stayed unmatched. Germline V gives CDR1 SNHLY, CDR2 FYNNEI. The CDR3 has 16 amino acids. The CDR3 DNA reads TGTGCCAGCAGGCCTCTAGCGGGAGGGCCCAGTTACGAGCAGTACTTC. Encoded protein: CASRPLAGGPSYEQYF.

V usage is TRBV18 and J usage is TRBJ1-1; tentative D call: TRBD1 (6 bases). Per germline, CDR1 KGHSH and CDR2 LQKENI. V lost 0 bases, J lost 1 base, and 12 bases lay in between. The CDR3 extends over 16 amino acids. The CDR3 region has the DNA TGTGCCAGCTCACCACCGGTCGTACAGGGGAACACTGAAGCTTTCTTT. It codes for CASSPPVVQGNTEAFF.

The chain couples TRBV5-6 to TRBJ2-1; TRBD2 might be the D (6 bases). V was shortened by 3 bases and J by 0 bases, with 10 bases between the two germline ends. The CDR3 is made up of 15 amino acids. Germline V CDR1 and CDR2: SGHDT, YYEEEE. CDR3 amino acids: CASSWDFSSYNEQFF. In nucleotides, the CDR3 is TGTGCCAGCAGCTGGGACTTCAGCTCCTACAATGAGCAGTTCTTC.

V gene TRBV6-6 combines with J gene TRBJ2-5; D is tentatively TRBD1 or TRBD2 (5 bases each). The V and J ends lost 6 bases and 5 bases respectively, with 22 bases between them. From germline, CDR1 is MNHNY and CDR2 SVGAGI (reference sequence). CDR3 length: 16 amino acids. The CDR3 DNA follows: TGTGCCAGCAGCCCACTCCGGGACGCAGGGCTGGAGACCCAGTACTTC. This sequence encodes CASSPLRDAGLETQYF.

J is TRBJ2-6 and V is TRBV5-1; D not resolved. Germline V gives CDR1 SGHRS, CDR2 YFSETQ. V lost 0 bases to trimming and J lost 1 base, with 8 bases between them. This CDR3 is built from 16 residues. As DNA, the CDR3 is TGCGCCAGCAGCTTGGCTGTGGGGTCTGGGGCCAACGTCCTGACTTTC. Encoded protein: CASSLAVGSGANVLTF.

CDR3 coding DNA: TGTGCCAGCTCACCCCCCGGGACAGGAATGGGAGATACGCAGTATTTT. It is translated as CASSPPGTGMGDTQYF. The V and J genes are TRBV18 and TRBJ2-3, with 8 bases lining up with TRBD1. Germline V gene sequence: CDR1 KGHSH, CDR2 LQKENI. This CDR3 comprises 16 residues. V dropped 3 bases and J dropped 5; count of bases not matched to a gene: 10. Based on the CDR3 plus reference TRBV18 and TRBJ2-3, the full variable domain is NAGVMQNPRHLVRRRGQEARLRCSPMKGHSHVYWYRQLPEEGLKFMVYLQKENIIDESGMPKERFSAEFPKEGPSILRIQQVVRGDSAAYFCASSPPGTGMGDTQYFGPGTRLTVL.

The chain employs TRBV27 and TRBJ2-1; possibly TRBD2 for D (6 bases). V was clipped by 1 base and J by 4 bases, with 14 bases between them. This CDR3 is 16 amino acids long. Germline-derived CDR1 and CDR2 are MNHEY and SMNVEV (reference sequence). CDR3 bases: TGTGCCAGCAGTTTATTCGTGGGAGGCTCATACAATGAGCAGTTCTTC. Translating gives CASSLFVGGSYNEQFF.

This clone came up once. This chain connects TRBV3-1 (or the pseudogene TRBV3-2) to TRBJ2-2; a weak D match, TRBD2 (5 bases). The germline V and J ends were trimmed by 3 bases and 10 bases, with 27 bases remaining between them. This CDR3 is 18 amino acids long. Germline CDR1 and CDR2: LGHDT and YNNKEL (reference sequence). CDR3 nucleotide sequence: TGTGCCAGCAGCCACGGCCCCTGGGGAGAGGGAGCTGCGGTGGAGCTGTTTTTT. The encoded protein is CASSHGPWGEGAAVELFF.